This TCR beta chain came from a study of resident and recirculating memory T cells in vitiligo. Study information: Samples were epidermis from two lesional and two nonlesional sites, plus PBMCs. Genomic DNA was extracted from whole homogenized samples, with no cell sorting.

Study outcomes and limitations: Non-conserved TCRs across sites and patients suggested distinct clones per lesion.

The CDR3 is 10 residues long. The germline V gene encodes CDR1 DFQATT and CDR2 SNEGSKA (reference sequence). V lost 6 bases, J lost 5 bases, and 7 bases lay in between. Only in-frame clones appear in the TCRdb table, and some are missing; sequencing was by immunoSEQ multiplex PCR. The table has about 76,000 clones, roughly 94% seen once; the top ten hold roughly 5%. This clone was seen a handful of times. Its antigen is undetermined. The sample was blood. This chain connects TRBV20-1 to TRBJ2-5; no firm D call. The sequence derives from a male donor with vitiligo. This CDR3 is CSAPRETQYF. The CDR3 bases are TGCAGTGCACCACGGGAGACCCAGTACTTC.